This T cell receptor beta chain was found in a study of blood T cell repertoires in COVID-19. Assay: immunoSEQ multiplex PCR; the TCRdb copy retains only in-frame clones and omits some. The table lists 450,000 or so clones, approximately 90% of them singletons, with 0.7% to 1% in the top ten. The Seattle site enrolled patients during active infection and followed them longitudinally. CDR1 is SGDLS and CDR2 is YYNGEE in the germline V gene. V lost 4 bases and J lost 5; bases outside the gene matches: 6. The CDR3 covers 14 residues. The sequence derives from a man younger than 35 with COVID-19, enrolled during active disease. V is TRBV9 and J is TRBJ2-5; 9 positions agree with TRBD1. The specimen was peripheral blood. As DNA, the CDR3 is TGTGCCAGCAGCCTCCGGGACAGGGTGGAGACCCAGTACTTC. It yields the protein CASSLRDRVETQYF.